Given below is one T cell receptor (beta chain) in context. These data are taken from a study of cytomegalovirus exposure and HLA in healthy donors. The donors were members of the validation cohort, which comprised around 110 subjects and was separate from the first cohort of about 700 subjects. Assay: immunoSEQ multiplex PCR; the TCRdb copy retains only in-frame clones and omits some. The table lists some 150,000 clones, around nine tenths of them singletons. CDR3 length: 14 residues. The V and J ends lost 3 bases and 2 bases respectively, with 8 bases between them. Germline V gene lookup returns CDR1 SGHVS and CDR2 FQNEAQ.

The origin of this receptor is a young man in good health and CMV-seropositive. The gene calls are TRBV7-8 and TRBJ1-3; D is unresolved. Specimen: PBMCs. CDR3 sequence (DNA): TGTGCCAGCAGCTTCGGGGTAGCTGGAAACACCATATATTTT. Translation gives CASSFGVAGNTIYF.